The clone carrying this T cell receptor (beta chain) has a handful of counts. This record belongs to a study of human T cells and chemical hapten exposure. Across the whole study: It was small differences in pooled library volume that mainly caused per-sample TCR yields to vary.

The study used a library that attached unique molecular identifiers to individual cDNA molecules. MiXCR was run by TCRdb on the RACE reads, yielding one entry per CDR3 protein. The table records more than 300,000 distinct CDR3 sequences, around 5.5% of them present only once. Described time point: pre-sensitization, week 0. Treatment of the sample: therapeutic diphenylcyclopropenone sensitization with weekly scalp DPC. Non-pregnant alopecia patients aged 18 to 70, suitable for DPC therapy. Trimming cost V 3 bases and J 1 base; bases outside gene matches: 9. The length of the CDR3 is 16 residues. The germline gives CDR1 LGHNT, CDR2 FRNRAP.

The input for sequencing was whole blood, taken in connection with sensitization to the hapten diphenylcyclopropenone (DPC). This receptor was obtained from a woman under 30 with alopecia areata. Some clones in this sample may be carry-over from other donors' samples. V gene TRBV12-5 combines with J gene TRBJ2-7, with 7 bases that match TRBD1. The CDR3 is CASGFYRGQTSYEQYF. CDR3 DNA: TGTGCTAGTGGTTTTTATAGGGGACAGACTTCCTACGAGCAGTACTTC.